This T cell receptor beta chain was documented in a study of CD8+CD57+ T cells in acquired aplastic anemia. Study-wide context: DNA from sorted CD4+ and CD8+ cells averaged about 3.2 ug. Findings of the study overall: Overlapping CD8+ CDR3 repertoires of patients and controls contained approximately 28 shared sequences. No significant patient-versus-control difference appeared in CD8+ Simpson's diversity.

Germline V gene data show CDR1 as SGHTA and CDR2 as FQGNSA. The CDR3 length is 14 residues. V was pared by 7 bases and J by 3 bases, with 16 bases between. Genomic DNA served as template for TCR beta VDJ and CDR3 profiling. One entry per CDR3 protein, called by TCRdb with MiXCR from the reads. Of around 200,000 distinct CDR3 sequences in the sample, about 59% were seen once. Note on this clonotype: The antigen remains unidentified.

J is TRBJ2-7 and V is TRBV7-2, with D possibly being TRBD2 (5 bases). The sample consisted of sorted CD4+, CD8+, or CD8+CD57+ T cells (not recorded which) from PBMCs. The TCR sequence derives from a human donor in good health. This chain's CDR3 is CASNQGRGSYEQYF. The CDR3 bases are TGTGCCAGCAACCAAGGTCGGGGTAGCTACGAGCAGTACTTC.